A selection of T cell receptor beta chains follows, all from one sample in a study of shared clonotypes between healthy human individuals. Method: immunoSEQ multiplex PCR; TCRdb's copy keeps in-frame clones and lacks some. The sample records about 2.2 million clones, around 95% being singletons. The sample comprised naive CD8+ T cells from PBMCs. These receptor sequences come from a man younger than 35 in good health. Some clones in this sample may be carry-over from other donors' samples. Each CDR3 is given with its conserved first and last residue. D genes are given only for firm matches. Rows give clone size only sometimes, using once, few, many, or a class for an expanded clone.

V gene: TRBV7-8; clone size: -; J gene: TRBJ2-1; D gene: -; CDR3 DNA: TGTGCCAGCAGCCTTCCCCGGGACACACTCAACAATGAGCAGTTCTTC; CDR3 protein: CASSLPRDTLNNEQFF
V gene: TRBV27; clone size: -; J gene: TRBJ1-1; D gene: TRBD1; CDR3 DNA: TGTGCCAGCAGTCACCAGCAGGGGGCGTGGACTGAAGCTTTCTTT; CDR3 protein: CASSHQQGAWTEAFF
V gene: TRBV19; clone size: few; J gene: TRBJ1-2; D gene: -; CDR3 DNA: TGTGCCAGTAGTGCCCTGACAGGATACTATGGCTACACCTTC; CDR3 protein: CASSALTGYYGYTF
V gene: TRBV6-5; clone size: -; J gene: TRBJ2-2; D gene: -; CDR3 DNA: TGTGCCAGCAGTTCCCCGGGTGTCCGGGAGCTGTTTTTT; CDR3 protein: CASSSPGVRELFF
V gene: TRBV27; clone size: few; J gene: TRBJ1-2; D gene: TRBD1; CDR3 DNA: TGTGCCAGCAGTTTAGCCCCAGGGGGCTCAGTCATCTATGGCTACACCTTC; CDR3 protein: CASSLAPGGSVIYGYTF
V gene: TRBV11-2; clone size: -; J gene: TRBJ2-7; D gene: -; CDR3 DNA: TGTGCCAGCAGCTTAGATCTTGATTCCTACGAGCAGTACTTC; CDR3 protein: CASSLDLDSYEQYF
V gene: TRBV18; clone size: -; J gene: TRBJ1-1; D gene: TRBD1; CDR3 DNA: TGTGCCAGCTCACCTGGGCAGGGGGCTGAAGCTTTCTTT; CDR3 protein: CASSPGQGAEAFF
V gene: TRBV27; clone size: -; J gene: TRBJ2-2; D gene: -; CDR3 DNA: TGTGCCAGCAGTTCGACTAGTCCCGGGGAGCTGTTTTTT; CDR3 protein: CASSSTSPGELFF
V gene: TRBV18; clone size: -; J gene: TRBJ2-7; D gene: -; CDR3 DNA: TGTGCCAGCTCACCAGGGGGAAGGGGAGTTCGCTACGAGCAGTACTTC; CDR3 protein: CASSPGGRGVRYEQYF
V gene: TRBV19; clone size: -; J gene: TRBJ2-1; D gene: -; CDR3 DNA: TGTGCCAGTAGTATAGGAGGGGGATACAATGAGCAGTTCTTC; CDR3 protein: CASSIGGGYNEQFF
V gene: TRBV9; clone size: -; J gene: TRBJ2-7; D gene: TRBD2; CDR3 DNA: TGTGCCAGCAGCGTAGCCCTAGCGGATACCTACGAGCAGTACTTC; CDR3 protein: CASSVALADTYEQYF
V gene: TRBV5-1; clone size: -; J gene: TRBJ2-7; D gene: -; CDR3 DNA: TGCGCCAGCAGCCCCGGATGGGAGAGTCCCTACGAGCAGTACTTC; CDR3 protein: CASSPGWESPYEQYF
V gene: TRBV27; clone size: once; J gene: TRBJ1-4; D gene: -; CDR3 DNA: TGTGCCAGCAGTCTCGACCGGGGCCCTAATGAAAAACTGTTTTTT; CDR3 protein: CASSLDRGPNEKLFF
V gene: TRBV7-2; clone size: -; J gene: TRBJ2-3; D gene: TRBD2; CDR3 DNA: TGTGCCAGCAGCACCGGGACTAGCGGGGCAGATACGCAGTATTTT; CDR3 protein: CASSTGTSGADTQYF
V gene: TRBV27; clone size: -; J gene: TRBJ2-7; D gene: TRBD2; CDR3 DNA: TGTGCCAGCACCCCCTCGCGGGAGCTCAGGGACGAGCAGTACTTC; CDR3 protein: CASTPSRELRDEQYF
V gene: TRBV5-6; clone size: -; J gene: TRBJ2-1; D gene: TRBD2; CDR3 DNA: TGTGCCAGCAGCCCTCCGGGACTAGCGGGAGTGAGCTCCTACAATGAGCAGTTCTTC; CDR3 protein: CASSPPGLAGVSSYNEQFF
V gene: TRBV6-5; clone size: -; J gene: TRBJ2-5; D gene: -; CDR3 DNA: TGTGCCAGCAACCAAATGGGTGGAGGAGAGACCCAGTACTTC; CDR3 protein: CASNQMGGGETQYF
V gene: TRBV6-4; clone size: -; J gene: TRBJ2-1; D gene: TRBD2; CDR3 DNA: TGTGCCAGCAGTGACGGGCTAGCGGGTTACAATGAGCAGTTCTTC; CDR3 protein: CASSDGLAGYNEQFF
V gene: TRBV27; clone size: -; J gene: TRBJ2-3; D gene: -; CDR3 DNA: TGTGCCAGCAGTTTATCGCCCCTGGCGGATACGCAGTATTTT; CDR3 protein: CASSLSPLADTQYF
V gene: TRBV5-4; clone size: -; J gene: TRBJ1-1; D gene: -; CDR3 DNA: TGTGCCAGCAGCTTGGGGCGGATTGAAGCTTTCTTT; CDR3 protein: CASSLGRIEAFF
V gene: TRBV10-3; clone size: once; J gene: TRBJ1-1; D gene: -; CDR3 DNA: TGTGCCATCAGTGATTTGGGGGGCGACACTGAAGCTTTCTTT; CDR3 protein: CAISDLGGDTEAFF
V gene: TRBV28; clone size: -; J gene: TRBJ1-5; D gene: -; CDR3 DNA: TGTGCCAGCATTCGGGGACCAACTAATCAGCCCCAGCATTTT; CDR3 protein: CASIRGPTNQPQHF